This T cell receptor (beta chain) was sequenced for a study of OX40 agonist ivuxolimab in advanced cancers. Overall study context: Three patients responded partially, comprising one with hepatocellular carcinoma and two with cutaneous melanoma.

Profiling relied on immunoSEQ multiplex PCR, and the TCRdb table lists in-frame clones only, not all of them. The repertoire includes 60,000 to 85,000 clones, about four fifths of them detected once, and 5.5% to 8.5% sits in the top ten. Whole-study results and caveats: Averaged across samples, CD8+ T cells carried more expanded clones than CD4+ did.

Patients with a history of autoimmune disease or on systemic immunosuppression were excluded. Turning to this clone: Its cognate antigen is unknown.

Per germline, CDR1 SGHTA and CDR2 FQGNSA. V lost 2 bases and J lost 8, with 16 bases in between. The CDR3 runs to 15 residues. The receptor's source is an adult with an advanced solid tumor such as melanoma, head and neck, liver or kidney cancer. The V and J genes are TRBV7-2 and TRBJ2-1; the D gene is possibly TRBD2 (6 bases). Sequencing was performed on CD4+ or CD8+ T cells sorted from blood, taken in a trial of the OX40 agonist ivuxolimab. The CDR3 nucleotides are TGTGCCAGCAGCTTACCGTTAGCTCGCGGGGATGAGCAGTTCTTC. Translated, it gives CASSLPLARGDEQFF.